This is a list of T cell receptor beta chains from one sample in a study of a mutant IDH1 vaccine in newly diagnosed glioma. Sequenced by immunoSEQ multiplex PCR; TCRdb stores in-frame clones only, minus some. This table has around 61,000 clones, over 70% appearing once. For these TCRs, the target antigens are not known. This material consisted of PBMCs, taken from a glioma patient whose treatment included an IDH1 peptide vaccine. The receptors here all came from a man aged 50 to 60 with glioma. The CDR3 runs from the conserved cysteine through the conserved F or W. The D gene is left open where the match is weak. Some rows have no size entry. The others give once, few or many, or a class for an expanded clone.

size	D	V	J	CDR3	DNA
.	.	TRBV30	TRBJ1-5	CAWSSGVSGPQHF	TGTGCCTGGAGTTCAGGGGTGAGTGGGCCCCAGCATTTT
.	.	TRBV10-3	TRBJ2-7	CAISEGPSDSIYEQYF	TGTGCCATCAGTGAGGGACCCTCTGATTCGATTTACGAGCAGTACTTC
.	.	TRBV7-2	TRBJ1-4	CASSLGYREKLFF	TGTGCCAGCAGCTTAGGGTACCGTGAAAAACTGTTTTTT
.	TRBD1	TRBV6-5	TRBJ1-1	CASSYRGQGTEAFF	TGTGCCAGCAGTTACCGGGGACAGGGCACTGAAGCTTTCTTT
.	.	TRBV7-2	TRBJ1-2	CATRAGGYTF	TGTGCCACCAGGGCGGGGGGCTACACCTTC
.	.	TRBV30	TRBJ1-3	CAWRTGFSGNTIYF	TGTGCCTGGAGGACGGGTTTCTCTGGAAACACCATATATTTT
.	.	TRBV6-5	TRBJ1-1	CASSYFRPGPLEAFF	TGTGCCAGCAGTTACTTTCGACCGGGCCCACTTGAAGCTTTCTTT
.	.	TRBV18	TRBJ1-2	CASSPGQGPGFSYTF	TGTGCCAGCTCACCAGGGCAGGGGCCTGGGTTTAGCTACACCTTC
few	.	TRBV7-3	TRBJ2-3	CASSYAGNRPDTQYF	TGTGCCAGCAGCTACGCAGGGAACCGCCCAGATACGCAGTATTTT
.	.	TRBV29-1	TRBJ1-1	CSVVGALNTEAFF	TGCAGCGTTGTCGGGGCACTGAACACTGAAGCTTTCTTT
once	.	TRBV30	TRBJ1-4	CAWSAGHEKLFF	TGTGCCTGGAGTGCCGGCCATGAAAAACTGTTTTTT
.	TRBD1	TRBV2	TRBJ2-2	CASRAGTGGRELFF	TGTGCCAGCAGGGCCGGGACAGGGGGCCGGGAGCTGTTTTTT
.	TRBD2	TRBV6-5	TRBJ2-7	CASRAGRAEQYF	TGTGCCAGCCGGGCAGGGAGGGCCGAGCAGTACTTC
.	.	TRBV9	TRBJ2-1	CASSVVDSSVNEQFF	TGTGCCAGCAGCGTAGTGGATAGCTCGGTCAATGAGCAGTTCTTC
.	.	TRBV19	TRBJ1-4	CASSIELGRGEKLFF	TGTGCCAGTAGTATAGAATTGGGACGCGGTGAAAAACTGTTTTTT
once	.	TRBV6-6	TRBJ1-1	CAIKSDAEAFF	TGTGCCATCAAATCCGACGCTGAAGCTTTCTTT
once	TRBD1	TRBV7-8	TRBJ2-7	CASSITGGNLYEQYF	TGTGCCAGCAGCATTACAGGGGGGAATTTGTACGAGCAGTACTTC
.	TRBD2	TRBV7-2	TRBJ2-7	CASSRSGTSGDLEQYF	TGTGCCAGCAGCCGTAGCGGGACTAGCGGGGATCTCGAGCAGTACTTC
few	.	TRBV11-2	TRBJ2-7	CASSPTQGSYEQYF	TGTGCCAGCAGCCCGACACAGGGCTCCTACGAGCAGTACTTC
.	.	TRBV18	TRBJ2-7	CASSPTVRPYEQYF	TGTGCCAGCTCACCAACCGTCAGACCCTACGAGCAGTACTTC
.	.	TRBV6-6	TRBJ1-4	CASSTKGSGNEKLFF	TGTGCCAGCAGTACAAAGGGTTCCGGGAATGAAAAACTGTTTTTT
.	TRBD1	TRBV10-1	TRBJ2-3	CASSEWTGRSTDTQYF	TGCGCCAGCAGTGAGTGGACAGGGAGGAGCACAGATACGCAGTATTTT
.	TRBD1	TRBV2	TRBJ1-5	CASRPDRAGFQPQHF	TGTGCCAGCAGACCCGACAGGGCAGGTTTCCAGCCCCAGCATTTT
.	TRBD1	TRBV19	TRBJ1-3	CASVTGYGNTIYF	TGTGCCAGTGTGACAGGGTACGGAAACACCATATATTTT
.	.	TRBV19	TRBJ2-1	CASSIDRGNFQFF	TGTGCCAGTAGTATAGACCGGGGGAATTTCCAGTTCTTC
.	.	TRBV7-9	TRBJ1-1	CASSASGWGRGTEAFF	TGTGCCAGCAGCGCCAGTGGGTGGGGGAGAGGGACTGAAGCTTTCTTT
.	TRBD2	TRBV27	TRBJ2-1	CASTLLTSGGVYNEQFF	TGTGCCAGCACCTTATTGACTAGCGGGGGGGTGTACAATGAGCAGTTCTTC
.	TRBD1	TRBV30	TRBJ2-3	CAWSAPGTGTADTQYF	TGTGCCTGGAGTGCACCCGGGACAGGGACGGCAGATACGCAGTATTTT
.	.	TRBV6-5	TRBJ1-4	CASSYRLNEKLFF	TGTGCCAGCAGTTACAGGCTGAATGAAAAACTGTTTTTT
.	.	TRBV18	TRBJ2-3	CASTPAGSHTDTQYF	TGTGCCAGCACTCCGGCGGGCAGCCACACAGATACGCAGTATTTT
.	.	TRBV6-5	TRBJ2-5	CASRRGKETQYF	TGTGCCAGCAGACGGGGAAAGGAGACCCAGTACTTC
.	.	TRBV25-1	TRBJ2-7	CASSEYGRPYEQYF	TGTGCCAGCAGTGAATATGGGAGGCCCTACGAGCAGTACTTC
.	TRBD1	TRBV7-9	TRBJ1-1	CASSPRDSYTEAFF	TGTGCCAGCAGCCCCCGGGACAGTTACACTGAAGCTTTCTTT
few	.	TRBV4-3	TRBJ1-5	CASSQVAGDNQPQHF	TGCGCCAGCAGCCAGGTTGCAGGGGACAATCAGCCCCAGCATTTT
.	.	TRBV15	TRBJ2-7	CATSTLRGSQEQYF	TGTGCCACCAGCACCCTCCGGGGAAGCCAAGAGCAGTACTTC
.	.	TRBV1	TRBJ1-5	CTSRQVLEPQHF	TGCACCAGCAGACAGGTTTTGGAGCCCCAGCATTTT